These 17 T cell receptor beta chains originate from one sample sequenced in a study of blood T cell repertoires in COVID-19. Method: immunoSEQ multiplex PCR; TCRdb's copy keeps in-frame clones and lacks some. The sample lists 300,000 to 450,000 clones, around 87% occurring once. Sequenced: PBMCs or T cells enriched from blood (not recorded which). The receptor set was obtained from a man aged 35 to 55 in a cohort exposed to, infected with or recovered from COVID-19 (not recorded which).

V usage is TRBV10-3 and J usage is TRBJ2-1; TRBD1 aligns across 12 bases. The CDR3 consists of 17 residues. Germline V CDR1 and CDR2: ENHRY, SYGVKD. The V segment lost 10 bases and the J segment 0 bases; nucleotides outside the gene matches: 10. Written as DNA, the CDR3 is TGTGCCACCAGGGGACAGGGGGCGAGCAGCTCCTACAATGAGCAGTTCTTC. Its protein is CATRGQGASSSYNEQFF.

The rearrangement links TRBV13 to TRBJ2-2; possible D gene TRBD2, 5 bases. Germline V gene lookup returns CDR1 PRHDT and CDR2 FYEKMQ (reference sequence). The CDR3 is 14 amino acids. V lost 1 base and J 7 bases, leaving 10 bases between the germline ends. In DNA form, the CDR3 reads TGTGCCAGCAGCTTAGCCCTGAGGGTCGGGGAGCTGTTTTTT. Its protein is CASSLALRVGELFF.

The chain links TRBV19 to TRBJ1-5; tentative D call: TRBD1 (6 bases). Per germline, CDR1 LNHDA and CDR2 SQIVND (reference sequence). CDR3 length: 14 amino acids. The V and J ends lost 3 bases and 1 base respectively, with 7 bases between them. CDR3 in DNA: TGTGCCAGTAGTATCCAGGGGAGCAATCAGCCCCAGCATTTT. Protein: CASSIQGSNQPQHF.

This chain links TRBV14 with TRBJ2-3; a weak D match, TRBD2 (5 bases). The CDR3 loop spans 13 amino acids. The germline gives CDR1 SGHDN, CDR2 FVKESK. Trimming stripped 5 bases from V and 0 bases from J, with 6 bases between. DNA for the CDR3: TGTGCCAGCAGCGGACTGAGCACAGATACGCAGTATTTT. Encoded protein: CASSGLSTDTQYF. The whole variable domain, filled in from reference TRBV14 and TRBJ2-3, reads EAGVTQFPSHSVIEKGQTVTLRCDPISGHDNLYWYRRVMGKEIKFLLHFVKESKQDESGMPNNRFLAERTGGTYSTLKVQPAELEDSGVYFCASSGLSTDTQYFGPGTRLTVL.

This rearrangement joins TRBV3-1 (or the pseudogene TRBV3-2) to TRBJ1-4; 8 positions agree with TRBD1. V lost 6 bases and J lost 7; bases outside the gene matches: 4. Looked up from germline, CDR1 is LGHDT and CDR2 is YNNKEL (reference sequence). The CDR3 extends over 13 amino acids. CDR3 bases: TGTGCCAGCAGAGGACAGGGAGTTGAAAAACTGTTTTTT. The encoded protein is CASRGQGVEKLFF.

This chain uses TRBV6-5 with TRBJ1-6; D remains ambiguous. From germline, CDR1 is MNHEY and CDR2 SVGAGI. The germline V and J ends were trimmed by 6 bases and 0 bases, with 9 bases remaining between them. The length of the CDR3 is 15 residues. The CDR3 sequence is CASRFQDSYNSPLHF. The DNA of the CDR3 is TGTGCCAGCAGATTCCAGGACTCCTATAATTCACCCCTCCACTTT.

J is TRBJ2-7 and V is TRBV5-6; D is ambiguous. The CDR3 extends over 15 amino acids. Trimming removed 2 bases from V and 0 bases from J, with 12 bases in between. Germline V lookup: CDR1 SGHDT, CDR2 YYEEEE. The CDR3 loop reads CASSFAVRSSYEQYF. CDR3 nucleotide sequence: TGTGCCAGCAGCTTCGCTGTGAGGAGCTCCTACGAGCAGTACTTC.

The CDR3, as DNA: TGTGCCAGCTCAGCGAAACAGGGAGTTGGAAACACCATATATTTT. Residues: CASSAKQGVGNTIYF. The chain links TRBV18 to TRBJ1-3; possibly TRBD1 for D (6 bases). Per germline, CDR1 KGHSH and CDR2 LQKENI. The CDR3 totals 15 residues. V was trimmed by 5 bases and J by 3 bases, leaving 14 bases between them.

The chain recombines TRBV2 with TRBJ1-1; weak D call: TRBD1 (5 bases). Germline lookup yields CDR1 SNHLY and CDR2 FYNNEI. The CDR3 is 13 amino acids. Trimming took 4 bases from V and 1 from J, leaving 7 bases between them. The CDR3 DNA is TGTGCCAGCAGTGCCCAGGGGAACACTGAAGCTTTCTTT. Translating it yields CASSAQGNTEAFF.

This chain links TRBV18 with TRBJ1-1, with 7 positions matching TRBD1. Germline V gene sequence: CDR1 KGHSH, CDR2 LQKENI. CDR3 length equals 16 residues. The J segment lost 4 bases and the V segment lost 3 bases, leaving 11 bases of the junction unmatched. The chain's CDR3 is CASSPKGGRAGTEAFF. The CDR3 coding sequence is TGTGCCAGCTCACCGAAAGGGGGCCGCGCAGGCACTGAAGCTTTCTTT.

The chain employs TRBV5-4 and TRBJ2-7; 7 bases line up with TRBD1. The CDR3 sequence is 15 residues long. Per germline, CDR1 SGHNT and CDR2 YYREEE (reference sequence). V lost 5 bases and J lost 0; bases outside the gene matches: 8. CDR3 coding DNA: TGTGCCAGCAGTCCACCGGGACAGAGCTCCTACGAGCAGTACTTC. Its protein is CASSPPGQSSYEQYF.

The CDR3 region is CAIRDPSAPSSYNEQFF. The CDR3 DNA follows: TGTGCCATCCGGGATCCAAGTGCCCCGAGCTCCTACAATGAGCAGTTCTTC. J is TRBJ2-1 and V is TRBV27, with D perhaps matching TRBD2 (5 bases). The CDR3 runs 17 residues. Germline-derived CDR1 and CDR2 are MNHEY and SMNVEV (reference sequence). With 10 bases removed from V and 0 bases from J, the gap between germline ends came to 22 bases.

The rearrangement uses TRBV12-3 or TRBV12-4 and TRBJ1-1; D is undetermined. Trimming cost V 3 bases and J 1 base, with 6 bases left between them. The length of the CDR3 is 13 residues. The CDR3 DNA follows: TGTGCCAGCAGTTTCACATCGAACACTGAAGCTTTCTTT. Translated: CASSFTSNTEAFF.

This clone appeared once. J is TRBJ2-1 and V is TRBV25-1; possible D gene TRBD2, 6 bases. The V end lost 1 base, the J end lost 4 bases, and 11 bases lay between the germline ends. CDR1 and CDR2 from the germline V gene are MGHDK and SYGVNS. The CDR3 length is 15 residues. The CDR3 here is CASSESGGTYNEQFF. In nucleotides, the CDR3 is TGTGCCAGCAGTGAATCGGGCGGGACTTACAATGAGCAGTTCTTC. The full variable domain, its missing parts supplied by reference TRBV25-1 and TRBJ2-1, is EADIYQTPRYLVIGTGKKITLECSQTMGHDKMYWYQQDPGMELHLIHYSYGVNSTEKGDLSSESTVSRIRTEHFPLTLESARPSHTSQYLCASSESGGTYNEQFFGPGTRLTVL.

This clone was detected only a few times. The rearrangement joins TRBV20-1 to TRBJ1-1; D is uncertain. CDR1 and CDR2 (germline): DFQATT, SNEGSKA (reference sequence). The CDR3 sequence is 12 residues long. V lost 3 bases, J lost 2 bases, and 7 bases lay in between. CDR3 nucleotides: TGCAGTGCTAGTGAATCAAACACTGAAGCTTTCTTT. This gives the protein CSASESNTEAFF.

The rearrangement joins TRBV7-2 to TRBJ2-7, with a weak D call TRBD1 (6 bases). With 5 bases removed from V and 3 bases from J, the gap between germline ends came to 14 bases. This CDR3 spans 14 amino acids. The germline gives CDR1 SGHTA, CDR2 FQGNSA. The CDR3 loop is CASSPDRFYYEQYF. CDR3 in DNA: TGTGCCAGCAGCCCCGACAGGTTCTACTACGAGCAGTACTTC.

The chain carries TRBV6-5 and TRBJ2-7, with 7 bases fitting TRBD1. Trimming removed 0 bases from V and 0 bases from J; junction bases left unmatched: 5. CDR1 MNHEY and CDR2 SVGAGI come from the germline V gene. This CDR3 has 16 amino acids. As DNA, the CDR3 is TGTGCCAGCAGTTACTCGAGCAGGGGGAGCTCCTACGAGCAGTACTTC. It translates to CASSYSSRGSSYEQYF.